The sequence of this T cell receptor (beta chain) was determined in a study of T cell responses to AZD1222 COVID-19 vaccine. This CDR3 is built from 12 residues. Per germline, CDR1 SGHRS and CDR2 YFSETQ. V was trimmed by 0 bases and J by 11 bases, leaving 6 bases between them. Concerning this clone itself: Its specificity is not known.

Measured with immunoSEQ multiplex PCR; TCRdb has only the in-frame clones, and not every one. The sample lists about 120,000 clones, approximately 84% occurring once. Findings and caveats of the study: Two AZD1222 doses significantly raised spike-specific TCR breadth and depth over controls. A reported finding is that nearly half of spike-specific TCRs target unmutated variant regions. Baseline testing showed seropositivity in only six or seven AZD1222 recipients. The sample set comprised mostly white British donors with more females, and clonal diversity was possibly underestimated.

This sample comprised peripheral blood, obtained on day 0 of AZD1222 vaccination. This TCR was sampled from an adult in good health. The chain employs TRBV5-1 and TRBJ1-6; tentatively, D is TRBD1 (5 bases). The CDR3 coding sequence is TGCGCCAGCAGCTTGGACAGGCCACCCCTCCACTTT. Translating it yields CASSLDRPPLHF.